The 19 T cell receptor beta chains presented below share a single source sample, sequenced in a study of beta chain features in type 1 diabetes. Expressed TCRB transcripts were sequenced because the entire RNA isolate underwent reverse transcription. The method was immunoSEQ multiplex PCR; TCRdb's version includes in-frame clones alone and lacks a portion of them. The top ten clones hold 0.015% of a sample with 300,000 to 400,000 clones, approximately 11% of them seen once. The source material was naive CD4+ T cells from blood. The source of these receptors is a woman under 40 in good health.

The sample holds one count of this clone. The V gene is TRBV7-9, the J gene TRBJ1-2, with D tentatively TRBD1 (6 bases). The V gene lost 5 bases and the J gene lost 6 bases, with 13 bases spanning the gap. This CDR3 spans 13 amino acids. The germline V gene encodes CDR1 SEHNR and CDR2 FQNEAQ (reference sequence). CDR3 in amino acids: CASSPPRGDGYTF. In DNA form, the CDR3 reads TGTGCCAGCAGCCCACCCAGGGGTGATGGCTACACCTTC.

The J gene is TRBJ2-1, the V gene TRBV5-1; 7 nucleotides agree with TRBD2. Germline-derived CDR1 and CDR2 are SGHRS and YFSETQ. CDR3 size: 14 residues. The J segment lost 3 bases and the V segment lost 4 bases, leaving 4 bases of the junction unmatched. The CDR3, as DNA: TGCGCCAGCAGCCTAGCGGAGGGCTACAATGAGCAGTTCTTC. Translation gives CASSLAEGYNEQFF.

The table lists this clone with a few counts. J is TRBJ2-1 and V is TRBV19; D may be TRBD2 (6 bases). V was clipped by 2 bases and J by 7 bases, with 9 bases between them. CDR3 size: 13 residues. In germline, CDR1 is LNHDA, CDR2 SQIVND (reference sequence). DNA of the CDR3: TGTGCCAGTAGTATACCGGGGGTAAATGAGCAGTTCTTC. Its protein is CASSIPGVNEQFF.

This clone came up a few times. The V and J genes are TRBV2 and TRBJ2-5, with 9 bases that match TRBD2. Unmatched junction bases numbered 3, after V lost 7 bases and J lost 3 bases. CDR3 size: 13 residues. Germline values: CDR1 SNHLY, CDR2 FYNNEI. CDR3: CASKASGKETQYF. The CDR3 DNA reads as TGTGCCAGCAAGGCTAGCGGGAAAGAGACCCAGTACTTC.

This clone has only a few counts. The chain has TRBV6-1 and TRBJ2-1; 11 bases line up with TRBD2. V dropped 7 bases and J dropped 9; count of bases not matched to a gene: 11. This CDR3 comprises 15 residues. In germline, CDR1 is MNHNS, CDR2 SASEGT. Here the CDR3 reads CASTLAGGPSGEQFF. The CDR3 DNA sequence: TGTGCCAGCACCTTAGCGGGAGGGCCATCTGGTGAGCAGTTCTTC.

CDR3 coding DNA: TGCGCCAGCAGCCTCGACTTGGTTCGGCGGGAGGAGATAGATACGCAGTATTTT. It is translated as CASSLDLVRREEIDTQYF. This chain uses TRBV5-1 with TRBJ2-3; 8 bases fit TRBD2. V shed 4 bases and J 5 bases; nucleotides not matched to a gene: 18. The CDR3 totals 18 residues. Germline-derived CDR1 and CDR2 are SGHRS and YFSETQ.

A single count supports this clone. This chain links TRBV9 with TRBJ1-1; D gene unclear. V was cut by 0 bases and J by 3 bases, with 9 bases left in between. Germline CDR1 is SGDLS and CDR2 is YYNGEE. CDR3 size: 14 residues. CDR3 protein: CASSVGGKDTEAFF. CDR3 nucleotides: TGTGCCAGCAGCGTAGGCGGGAAGGACACTGAAGCTTTCTTT.

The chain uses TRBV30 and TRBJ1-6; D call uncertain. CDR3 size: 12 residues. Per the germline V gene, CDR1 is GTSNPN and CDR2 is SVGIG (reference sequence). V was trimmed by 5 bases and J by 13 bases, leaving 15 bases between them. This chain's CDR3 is CAWRVDVAPLHF. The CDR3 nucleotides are TGTGCCTGGCGGGTTGACGTGGCGCCCCTCCACTTT.

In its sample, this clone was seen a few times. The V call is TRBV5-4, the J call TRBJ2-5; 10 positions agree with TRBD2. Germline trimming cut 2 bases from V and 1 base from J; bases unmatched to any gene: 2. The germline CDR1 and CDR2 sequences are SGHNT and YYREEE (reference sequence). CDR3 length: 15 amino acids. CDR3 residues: CASSFIAGGQETQYF. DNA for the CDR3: TGTGCCAGCAGCTTTATAGCGGGAGGCCAAGAGACCCAGTACTTC. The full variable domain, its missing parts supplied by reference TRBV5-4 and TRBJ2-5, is ETGVTQSPTHLIKTRGQQVTLRCSSQSGHNTVSWYQQALGQGPQFIFQYYREEENGRGNFPPRFSGLQFPNYSSELNVNALELDDSALYLCASSFIAGGQETQYFGPGTRLLVL.

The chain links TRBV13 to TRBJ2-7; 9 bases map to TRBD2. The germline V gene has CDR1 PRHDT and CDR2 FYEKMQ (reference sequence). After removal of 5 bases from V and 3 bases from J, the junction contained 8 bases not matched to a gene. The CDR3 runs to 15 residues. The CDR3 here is CASSPVAGANYEQYF. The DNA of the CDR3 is TGTGCCAGCAGCCCAGTAGCGGGAGCCAACTACGAGCAGTACTTC.

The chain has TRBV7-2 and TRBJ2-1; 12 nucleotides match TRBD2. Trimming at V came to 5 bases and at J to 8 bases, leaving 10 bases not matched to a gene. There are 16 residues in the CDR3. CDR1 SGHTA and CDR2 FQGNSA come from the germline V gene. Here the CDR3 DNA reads TGTGCCAGCAGCGTTCCTCTAGCGGGAGGGCCTTATGAGCAGTTCTTC. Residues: CASSVPLAGGPYEQFF. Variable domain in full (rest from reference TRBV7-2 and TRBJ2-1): GAGVSQSPSNKVTEKGKDVELRCDPISGHTALYWYRQSLGQGLEFLIYFQGNSAPDKSGLPSDRFSAERTGGSVSTLTIQRTQQEDSAVYLCASSVPLAGGPYEQFFGPGTRLTVL.

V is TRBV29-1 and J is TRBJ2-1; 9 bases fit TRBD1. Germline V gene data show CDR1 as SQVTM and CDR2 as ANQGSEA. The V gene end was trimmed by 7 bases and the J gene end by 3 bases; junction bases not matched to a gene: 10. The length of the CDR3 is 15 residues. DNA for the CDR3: TGCAGCGGTCACACGGGACAGGGTCTCTACAATGAGCAGTTCTTC. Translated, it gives CSGHTGQGLYNEQFF.

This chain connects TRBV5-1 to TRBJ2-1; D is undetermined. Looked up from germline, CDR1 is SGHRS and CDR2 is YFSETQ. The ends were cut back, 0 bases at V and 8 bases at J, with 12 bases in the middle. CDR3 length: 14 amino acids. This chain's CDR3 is CASSLATQLDEQFF. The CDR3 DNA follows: TGCGCCAGCAGCTTGGCCACACAGCTCGATGAGCAGTTCTTC.

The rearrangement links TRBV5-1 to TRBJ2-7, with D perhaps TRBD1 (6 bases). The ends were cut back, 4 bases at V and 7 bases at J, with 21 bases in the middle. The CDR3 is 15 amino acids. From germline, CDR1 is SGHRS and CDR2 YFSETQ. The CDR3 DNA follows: TGCGCCAGCAGCCAACAAGCCGGGACACCAGGGGAGCAGTACTTC. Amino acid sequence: CASSQQAGTPGEQYF.

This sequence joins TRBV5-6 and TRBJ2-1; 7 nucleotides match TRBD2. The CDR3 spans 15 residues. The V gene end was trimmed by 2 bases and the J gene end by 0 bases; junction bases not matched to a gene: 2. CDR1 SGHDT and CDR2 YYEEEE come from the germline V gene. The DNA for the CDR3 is TGTGCCAGCAGCTTCGGGAGGAGCTCCTACAATGAGCAGTTCTTC. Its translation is CASSFGRSSYNEQFF.

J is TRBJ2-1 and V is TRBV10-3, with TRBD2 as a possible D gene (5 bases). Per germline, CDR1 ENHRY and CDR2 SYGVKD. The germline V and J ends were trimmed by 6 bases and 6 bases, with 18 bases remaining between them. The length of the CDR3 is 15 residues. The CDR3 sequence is CAIRDSRGSGNEQFF. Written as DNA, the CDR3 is TGTGCCATCAGGGACTCGAGAGGGTCAGGCAATGAGCAGTTCTTC.

The CDR3 is CASSLRQGNEKLFF. The CDR3 nucleotides are TGTGCCAGCAGCTTACGGCAGGGGAATGAAAAACTGTTTTTT. This chain links TRBV7-9 with TRBJ1-4, with a tentative D call TRBD1 (6 bases). The CDR3 is 14 residues long. Germline V lookup: CDR1 SEHNR, CDR2 FQNEAQ (reference sequence). With 2 bases removed from V and 5 bases from J, the gap between germline ends came to 9 bases.

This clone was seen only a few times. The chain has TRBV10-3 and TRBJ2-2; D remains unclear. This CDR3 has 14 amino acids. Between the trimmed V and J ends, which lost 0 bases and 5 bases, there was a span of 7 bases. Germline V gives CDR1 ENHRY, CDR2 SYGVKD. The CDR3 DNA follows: TGTGCCATCAGTGAGTCTGGCGGAACCGGGGAGCTGTTTTTT. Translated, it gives CAISESGGTGELFF.

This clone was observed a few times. The CDR3 loop is CASSQDQNSYNEQFF. DNA for the CDR3: TGCGCCAGCAGCCAAGATCAAAACTCCTACAATGAGCAGTTCTTC. The chain combines TRBV4-3 with TRBJ2-1; no clear D. Germline assignment: CDR1 LGHNA and CDR2 YSLEER. V lost 0 bases to trimming and J lost 0 bases, with 6 bases between them. The CDR3 loop spans 15 amino acids.